Listed here is a single T cell receptor (beta chain). Sequenced by immunoSEQ multiplex PCR; TCRdb stores in-frame clones only, minus some. The specimen's table records 150,000 to 200,000 clones. Looked up from germline, CDR1 is WNHNN and CDR2 is SYGVQD (reference sequence). V lost 0 bases, J lost 0 bases, and 14 bases lay in between. The CDR3 contains 17 residues. This record comes from a study of control samples from healthy donors and cancer patients. The TCR sequence derives from a woman in her thirties in good health. This sequence joins TRBV10-1 and TRBJ1-1, with a weak D call TRBD1 (6 bases). The sequenced sample was blood. CDR3 nucleotide sequence: TGCGCCAGCAGTGAGTCGCCTCGGCAGGGGTTGAACACTGAAGCTTTCTTT. Translating gives CASSESPRQGLNTEAFF.